This section outlines one T cell receptor (beta chain) sequence together with its context. This receptor's antigen is unknown. No base qualities exist here, and no much larger clone lies one base off it. The patients picked for sequencing were ones in whom flow cytometry had shown an expansion of CD8+CD57+ cells. Every patient had severe acquired aplastic anemia, diagnosed using the International Study of Aplastic Anemia and Agranulocytosis and Camitta criteria. At the time blood was sampled, none of the patients had received any therapy. In this study, sorted CD4+ and CD8+ T cells from the blood of healthy subjects and of severe aplastic anemia patients had their TCR repertoires deep-sequenced. Patients were enrolled under clinicaltrials.gov protocols 00001620, 01623167, 00001397, 00071045, 00081523 and 00961064 in the USA. Ficoll-Paque density gradient centrifugation was used to isolate peripheral blood mononuclear cells. Before DNA was extracted, CD4+ and CD8+ T cells were sorted using either FACS or magnetic beads.

TCR beta VDJ combination and CDR3 sequence profiling used genomic DNA as the template. An Illumina HiSeq 2000 was used for TCR repertoire sequencing. Concerning the study's data processing: TRBV/TRBJ rearrangement plots, CDR3 size and DJ length profiles, and Simpson's diversity index were used to assess repertoires. The most abundant DNA sequence in the deep sequencing data was defined as the immunodominant clone. CDR3 amino acid sequences were checked for sharing between subjects and were compared against published repertoires and the VDJdb database. TCRdb applied fastp at Q25 and MiXCR to the public reads, then kept only in-frame beta chains. Every distinct CDR3 protein forms one entry, paired with its most common genes and DNA. These V and J calls rely on TCRdb rather than the paper's analysis. Recorded for this sample are about 180,000 distinct CDR3 sequences; around 50% of them occurred a single time. The top ten clonotypes cover 10% to 15% of the sample.

The CDR3 covers 12 residues, taking in both the cysteine and the phenylalanine. The entry retains the CDR3 DNA only, 36 bases that are in frame from base 1. The V end loses 1 base and the J end loses 9 bases, and a stretch of 10 bases separates them. The germline V gene (reference sequence) sets CDR1 to SGHNT and CDR2 to YYREEE. These data originate in a study of CD8+CD57+ T cells in acquired aplastic anemia listed by TCRdb under 2018. Concerning the study at large: On average, sorted CD4+ and CD8+ cells yielded roughly 3.4 ug of extracted DNA, with a range of about 0.19 to 30 ug. CD8+CD57+ expansion was defined as frequency above the mean frequency observed in healthy subjects.

The study at large found these results: CD8+ Simpson's diversity did not differ significantly between patients and healthy controls (P=0.060). Although twenty-nine CD8+ CDR3 sequences were shared by patients and controls, these sequences appeared highly expressed in patients and within the immunodominant clones of patients.

Sequencing was carried out using sorted CD4+, CD8+, or CD8+CD57+ T cells (not recorded which) from PBMCs. The rearranged chain carries TRBV5-4 and TRBJ1-2, with the D gene uncertain. This clonotype was sampled from a human donor with aplastic anemia. The CDR3 protein: CASSLFTASYTF. At the DNA level, the sequence is TGTGCCAGCAGCTTGTTCACAGCGAGCTACACCTTC. This CDR3, with the reference TRBV5-4 and TRBJ1-2 proteins standing in past its ends, gives the full variable domain ETGVTQSPTHLIKTRGQQVTLRCSSQSGHNTVSWYQQALGQGPQFIFQYYREEENGRGNFPPRFSGLQFPNYSSELNVNALELDDSALYLCASSLFTASYTFGSGTRLTVV.